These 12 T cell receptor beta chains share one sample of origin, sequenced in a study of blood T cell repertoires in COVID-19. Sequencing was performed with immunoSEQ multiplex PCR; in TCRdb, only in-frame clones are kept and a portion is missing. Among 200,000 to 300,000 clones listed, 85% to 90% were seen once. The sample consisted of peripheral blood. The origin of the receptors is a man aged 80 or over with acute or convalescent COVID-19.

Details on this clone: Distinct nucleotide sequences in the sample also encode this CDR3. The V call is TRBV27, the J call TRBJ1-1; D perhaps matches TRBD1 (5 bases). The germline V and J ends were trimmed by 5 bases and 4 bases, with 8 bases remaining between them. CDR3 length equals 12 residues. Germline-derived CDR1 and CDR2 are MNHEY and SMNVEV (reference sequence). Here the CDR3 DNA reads TGTGCCAGCAGTGGACACCTCACTGAAGCTTTCTTT. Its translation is CASSGHLTEAFF.

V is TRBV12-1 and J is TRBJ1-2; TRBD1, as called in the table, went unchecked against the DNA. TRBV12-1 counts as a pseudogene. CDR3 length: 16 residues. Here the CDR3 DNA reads TGTGCCAGCAGCTTCCATCCAGACAGGGGAAGGTATGGCTACACCTTC. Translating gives CASSFHPDRGRYGYTF.

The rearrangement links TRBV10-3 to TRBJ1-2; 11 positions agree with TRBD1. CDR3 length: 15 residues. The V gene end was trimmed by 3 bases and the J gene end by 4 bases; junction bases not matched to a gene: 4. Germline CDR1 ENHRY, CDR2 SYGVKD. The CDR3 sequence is CAISDPGTGGYGYTF. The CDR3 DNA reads TGTGCCATCAGTGACCCTGGGACAGGGGGCTATGGCTACACCTTC.

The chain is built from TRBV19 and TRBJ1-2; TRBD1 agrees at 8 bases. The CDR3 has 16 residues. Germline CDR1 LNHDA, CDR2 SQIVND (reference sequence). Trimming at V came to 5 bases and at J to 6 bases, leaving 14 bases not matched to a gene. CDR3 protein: CASSPQSLDRGHGYTF. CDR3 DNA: TGTGCCAGTAGTCCGCAGAGCCTCGACAGGGGTCATGGCTACACCTTC.

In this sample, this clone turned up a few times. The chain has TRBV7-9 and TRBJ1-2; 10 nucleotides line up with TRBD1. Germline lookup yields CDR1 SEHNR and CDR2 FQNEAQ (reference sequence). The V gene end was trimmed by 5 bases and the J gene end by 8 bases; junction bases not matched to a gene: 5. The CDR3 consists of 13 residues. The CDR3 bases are TGTGCCAGCAGCCTCCGGACAGGGGGAGGCTACACCTTC. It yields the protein CASSLRTGGGYTF.

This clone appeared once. CDR3 DNA: TGCGCCAGCAGCGGTACACCACAGGGGACGGAAGGCTACACCTTC. The encoded protein is CASSGTPQGTEGYTF. The chain recombines TRBV5-1 with TRBJ1-2; 7 positions agree with TRBD1. Germline CDR1 SGHRS, CDR2 YFSETQ. V was clipped by 4 bases and J by 8 bases; unmatched bases: 14. This CDR3 has 15 residues.

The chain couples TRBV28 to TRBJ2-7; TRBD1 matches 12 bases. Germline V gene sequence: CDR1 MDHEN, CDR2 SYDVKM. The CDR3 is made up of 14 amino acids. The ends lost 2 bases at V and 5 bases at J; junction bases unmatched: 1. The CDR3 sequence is CASSLGDRGHEQYF. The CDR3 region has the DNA TGTGCCAGCAGTTTAGGGGACAGGGGGCACGAGCAGTACTTC.

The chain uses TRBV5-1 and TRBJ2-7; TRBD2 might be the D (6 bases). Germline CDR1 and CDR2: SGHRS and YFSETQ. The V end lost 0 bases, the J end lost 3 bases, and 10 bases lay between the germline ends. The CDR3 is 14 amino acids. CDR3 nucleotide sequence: TGCGCCAGCAGCTTGGTTCCCGGGAGCTACGAGCAGTACTTC. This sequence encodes CASSLVPGSYEQYF. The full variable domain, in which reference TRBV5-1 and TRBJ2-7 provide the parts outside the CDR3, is KAGVTQTPRYLIKTRGQQVTLSCSPISGHRSVSWYQQTPGQGLQFLFEYFSETQRNKGNFPGRFSGRQFSNSRSEMNVSTLELGDSALYLCASSLVPGSYEQYFGPGTRLTVT.

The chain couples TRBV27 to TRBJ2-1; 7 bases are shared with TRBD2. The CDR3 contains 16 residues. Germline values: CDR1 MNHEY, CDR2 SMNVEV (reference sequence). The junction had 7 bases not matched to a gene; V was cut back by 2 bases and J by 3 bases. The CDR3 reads CASSLLRGTIYNEQFF. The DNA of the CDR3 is TGTGCCAGCAGTTTACTGCGGGGGACCATCTACAATGAGCAGTTCTTC.

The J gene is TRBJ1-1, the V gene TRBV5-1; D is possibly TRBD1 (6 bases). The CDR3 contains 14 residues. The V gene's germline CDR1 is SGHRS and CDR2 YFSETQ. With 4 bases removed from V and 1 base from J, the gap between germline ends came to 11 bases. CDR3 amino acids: CASSPDSQNTEAFF. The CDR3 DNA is TGCGCCAGCAGCCCGGACAGCCAGAACACTGAAGCTTTCTTT.

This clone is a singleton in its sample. CDR3 nucleotides: TGTGCCAGCAGCGATGGACAGTTGTACTCTGGGGCCAACGTCCTGACTTTC. Its protein product is CASSDGQLYSGANVLTF. The chain is built from TRBV9 and TRBJ2-6; maybe TRBD1 (6 bases). The CDR3 extends over 17 amino acids. Germline CDR1 reads SGDLS; CDR2 reads YYNGEE. V lost 3 bases and J lost 0, with 13 bases in between.

The CDR3 nucleotides read TGTGCCACCAGTGAGTCAGGGGGCGGCAATCAGCCCCAGCATTTT. Protein: CATSESGGGNQPQHF. J is TRBJ1-5 and V is TRBV24-1, with 8 nucleotides matching TRBD1. Germline V lookup: CDR1 KGHDR, CDR2 SFDVKD. The CDR3 has 15 amino acids. Unmatched junction bases numbered 3, after V lost 4 bases and J lost 2 bases.